This T cell receptor (beta chain) was obtained from a study of tumor-infiltrating lymphocytes in primary liver carcinoma. Deletions cut 2 bases from V and 6 bases from J, with 11 bases between. The CDR3 runs to 13 residues. Germline V gives CDR1 SGHRS, CDR2 YFSETQ. Remarks on this clonotype: Possible read error: a much larger clone is one base away.

A constant-region primer primed TCR beta cDNA synthesis from about 530 ng of total RNA. Sequencing libraries for TCR beta derived from three nested multiplex PCR rounds that used slightly modified ARM-PCR. A C-beta reverse primer was combined with TRBV1-TRBV30 forward primers in the first two PCR rounds, and each round had around 10 cycles. A single record per CDR3 protein comes from TCRdb applying MiXCR to the multiplex PCR reads. The profile shows approximately 76,000 distinct CDR3 sequences, over 55% of them singletons. Unsorted bulk tissue (20-30 mg) underwent RNA and DNA co-extraction. The rearrangement joins TRBV5-1 to TRBJ1-2, with D possibly matching TRBD1 (5 bases). Material: liver tumor tissue from sampling region 4. Subset: tumor region T4, right-lateral pole. This clonotype originated in a woman aged 60 to 75 with primary liver carcinoma and hepatitis B virus infection. As DNA, the CDR3 is TGCGCCAGCAGCTTAGGGCCGGGGGATGGCTACACCTTC. Its protein is CASSLGPGDGYTF.